A selection of T cell receptor beta chains follows, all from one sample in a study of cytomegalovirus exposure and HLA in healthy donors. Clones were read by immunoSEQ multiplex PCR, and TCRdb kept only the in-frame ones, dropping some. Of 110,000 to 150,000 clones detected, 70% to 80% appear once; the ten largest clones hold roughly 2%. Source material: PBMCs. Every receptor here comes from a woman aged 55-69 years in good health and CMV-seropositive. Each CDR3 is given with its conserved first and last residue. D genes are given only for firm matches. Expanded clones get a size class; other rows say once, few or many, or leave the size out.

v_call	j_call	clone_size	d_call	cdr3_nt	cdr3_aa
TRBV29-1	TRBJ2-1	NA	NA	TGCAGCGTTGTGGGGGGAGGAGAGAGGTTTCAGCGATTTTACAATGAGCAGTTCTTC	CSVVGGGERFQRFYNEQFF
TRBV18	TRBJ2-5	NA	NA	TGTGCCAGCTCACCACCGGCAGCCAGGCCTTGGGAGACCCAGTACTTC	CASSPPAARPWETQYF
TRBV5-1	TRBJ2-7	NA	TRBD2	TGCGCCAGCAGCCCCCGTGGGGGGGGAAGCTACGAGCAGTACTTC	CASSPRGGGSYEQYF
TRBV10-1	TRBJ2-1	NA	TRBD1	TGCGCCAGCAGTGAGGCCGGGACAGGGGGGGATGAGCAGTTCTTC	CASSEAGTGGDEQFF
TRBV25-1	TRBJ2-1	NA	NA	TGTGCCAGCAGTTTCTCCAGCCCGGGCAATGAGCAGTTCTTC	CASSFSSPGNEQFF
TRBV28	TRBJ2-3	few	NA	TGTGCCAGCAAAGGGGGTACAGATACGCAGTATTTT	CASKGGTDTQYF
TRBV28	TRBJ2-7	NA	TRBD1	TGTGCCAGCAGTTTATACAGGGGGCTCTACGAGCAGTACTTC	CASSLYRGLYEQYF
TRBV6-5	TRBJ1-5	NA	NA	TGTGCCAGCACCACACCCCGGAGAGGCAATCAGCCCCAGCATTTT	CASTTPRRGNQPQHF
TRBV6-1	TRBJ1-1	few	TRBD1	TGTGCCAGCAGTAAGGGGGCAAACACTGAAGCTTTCTTT	CASSKGANTEAFF
TRBV28	TRBJ2-6	NA	NA	TGTGCCAGCAGTTCAGTCTCGGGAAGGAACTCTGGGGCCAACGTCCTGACTTTC	CASSSVSGRNSGANVLTF
TRBV6-5	TRBJ1-1	NA	NA	TGTGCCAGCAGCTTCGGCGGGTCGAACACTGAAGCTTTCTTT	CASSFGGSNTEAFF
TRBV2	TRBJ2-1	NA	NA	TGTGCCAGCAGTGAAAGGGGCGACTCTCAGTTCTTC	CASSERGDSQFF
TRBV9	TRBJ1-1	NA	TRBD1	TGTGCCAGCAGCCGATTCGCAACAGGGGCAAACACTGAAGCTTTCTTT	CASSRFATGANTEAFF
TRBV7-2	TRBJ2-7	NA	TRBD2	TGTGCCAGCAGCTTAGCTAGTGCGGGAGGAAAAGAGCAGTACTTC	CASSLASAGGKEQYF
TRBV25-1	TRBJ1-5	NA	NA	TGTGCCAGCAGTCAAGGGGGGGCGAGCAATCAGCCCCAGCATTTT	CASSQGGASNQPQHF
TRBV4-2	TRBJ2-5	NA	TRBD2	TGTGCCAGCAGCCAAGATCTAGCGGAGAAAACCCAGTACTTC	CASSQDLAEKTQYF
TRBV9	TRBJ1-4	once	TRBD1	TGTGCCAGCAGCGTAGGAAGACAGGGGGCGACTAATGAAAAACTGTTTTTT	CASSVGRQGATNEKLFF
TRBV19	TRBJ2-1	few	NA	TGTGCCAGTAGTCCTCTTCCGGGCTCCTACAATGAGCAGTTCTTC	CASSPLPGSYNEQFF
TRBV19	TRBJ1-1	few	NA	TGTGCCACCTCCTTGCGGGGGAACACTGAAGCTTTCTTT	CATSLRGNTEAFF
TRBV2	TRBJ1-2	NA	TRBD1	TGTGCCAGCAGCCTGACAGGGAACTATGGCTACACCTTC	CASSLTGNYGYTF
TRBV18	TRBJ1-2	NA	NA	TGTGCCAGCTCAGACACAGTAATCTATGGCTACACCTTC	CASSDTVIYGYTF
TRBV29-1	TRBJ1-4	NA	NA	TGCAGCGTTGGCACAGGTCAGGCGTTTAAGTCGGCTAATGAAAAACTGTTTTTT	CSVGTGQAFKSANEKLFF
TRBV7-4	TRBJ1-5	NA	TRBD1	TGTGCCAGCAGCCACCGACAGGGTTGGAATCAGCCCCAGCATTTT	CASSHRQGWNQPQHF
TRBV4-2	TRBJ1-1	NA	NA	TGTGCCAGCAGCCAAGAAAATGGGGCAAGATTGGCGAACACTGAAGCTTTCTTT	CASSQENGARLANTEAFF
TRBV19	TRBJ2-1	few	NA	TGTGCCAGTAGACCCGGGTCGGGATTCCCGGGTAATGAGCAGTTCTTC	CASRPGSGFPGNEQFF
TRBV6-1	TRBJ1-4	NA	TRBD1	TGTGCCAGCAGTTCTTTTAGGACAGGGAATGAAAAACTGTTTTTT	CASSSFRTGNEKLFF
TRBV30	TRBJ1-2	NA	TRBD1	TGTGCCTGGAGTCCGGACAGGGGAGCCTATGGCTACACCTTC	CAWSPDRGAYGYTF
TRBV28	TRBJ1-2	once	TRBD1	TGTGCCAGCAGACGACAGGGGGGGGATGGCTACACCTTC	CASRRQGGDGYTF
TRBV4-2	TRBJ1-2	NA	NA	TGTGCCAGCAGCCAAGAGGGGGGAGCGAGCTACACCTTC	CASSQEGGASYTF
TRBV6-5	TRBJ2-3	few	TRBD1	TGTGCCAGCAGTTCGACAGGGAGTACGCAGTATTTT	CASSSTGSTQYF
TRBV18	TRBJ2-3	NA	NA	TGTGCCAGCTCCCAAGGGAAGGGGGATACGCAGTATTTT	CASSQGKGDTQYF
TRBV6-5	TRBJ2-7	NA	NA	TGTGCCAGCAGTTTGCCAGGGACCTACGAGCAGTACTTC	CASSLPGTYEQYF
TRBV7-2	TRBJ1-2	few	NA	TGTGCCAGCAGCGTACGGACCGCGGGCTTTCACACCTTC	CASSVRTAGFHTF
TRBV6-5	TRBJ2-7	NA	TRBD1	TGTGCCAGCAGTCAGGGACAGTCCTACGAGCAGTACTTC	CASSQGQSYEQYF
TRBV5-1	TRBJ2-3	NA	TRBD1	TGCGCCAGCAGCTCAGGGGGCGGGACAGATACGCAGTATTTT	CASSSGGGTDTQYF
TRBV7-9	TRBJ1-4	NA	NA	TGTGCCAGCAGCAGGGGTGGAGAGGAAAAACTGTTTTTT	CASSRGGEEKLFF
TRBV4-1	TRBJ2-2	once	NA	TGCGCCAGCAGCCAACGGGGAACGGACACCGGGGAGCTGTTTTTT	CASSQRGTDTGELFF
TRBV27	TRBJ2-5	once	NA	TGTGCCAGCAGTTTCTACGCCCAAGAGACCCAGTACTTC	CASSFYAQETQYF
TRBV5-6	TRBJ1-5	NA	TRBD1	TGTGCCAGCAGCTTGCAGGGACAGTTCAATCAGCCCCAGCATTTT	CASSLQGQFNQPQHF
TRBV5-1	TRBJ2-2	NA	NA	TGCGCCAGCAGCTTGGATGCAGCGAACACCGGGGAGCTGTTTTTT	CASSLDAANTGELFF
TRBV5-1	TRBJ2-2	few	TRBD1	TGCGCCAGCAGCCCCCGGGGGACAGGGGGCCGTGACACCGGGGAGCTGTTTTTT	CASSPRGTGGRDTGELFF
TRBV6-5	TRBJ2-3	NA	TRBD1	TGTGCCAGCAGTTCCTCCGGGACAGGGTCCCCAGATACGCAGTATTTT	CASSSSGTGSPDTQYF
TRBV25-1	TRBJ1-2	NA	TRBD1	TGTGCCAGCAGGACAGGGACCTATGGCTACACCTTC	CASRTGTYGYTF
TRBV11-3	TRBJ1-1	NA	TRBD1	TGTGCCAGCAGCCCGGGACAGGGTAAGGGCACTGAAGCTTTCTTT	CASSPGQGKGTEAFF
TRBV7-9	TRBJ1-2	NA	TRBD1	TGTGCCAGCAGCCGGGACAGGGGGTTGGACTATGGCTACACCTTC	CASSRDRGLDYGYTF
TRBV18	TRBJ2-2	NA	NA	TGTGCCAGCTCACCACCCAAGAACACCGGGGAGCTGTTTTTT	CASSPPKNTGELFF
TRBV18	TRBJ1-2	once	NA	TGTGCCAGCTCACCGACCAATAGGGGAAGGGACTATGGCTACACCTTC	CASSPTNRGRDYGYTF
TRBV7-2	TRBJ1-2	NA	TRBD1	TGTGCCAGCAGCTGGGACAGGGGGAACTATGGCTACACCTTC	CASSWDRGNYGYTF
TRBV28	TRBJ1-2	NA	NA	TGTGCCAGCAGTCAGGTTGACTATGGCTACACCTTC	CASSQVDYGYTF
TRBV23-1	TRBJ2-2	few	NA	TGCGCCAGCAGTCAACGGGTCCTGGACACCGGGGAGCTGTTTTTT	CASSQRVLDTGELFF
TRBV28	TRBJ2-6	few	NA	TGTGCCAGCAGTTTATTAACAGTCTCTGGGGCCAACGTCCTGACTTTC	CASSLLTVSGANVLTF
TRBV5-1	TRBJ2-7	NA	NA	TGCGCCAGCAGCTTTTCTGGAGGCGAGCAGTACTTC	CASSFSGGEQYF
TRBV9	TRBJ2-5	NA	TRBD2	TGTGCCAGCAGCGTTTCGTCGGGAGGAGAGACCCAGTACTTC	CASSVSSGGETQYF
TRBV6-1	TRBJ1-5	NA	NA	TGTGCCAGCAGTTCCCTGAATCAGCCCCAGCATTTT	CASSSLNQPQHF
TRBV9	TRBJ2-3	NA	NA	TGTGCCAGCAGCGCACTAGAGAGGGCAGATACGCAGTATTTT	CASSALERADTQYF
TRBV10-3	TRBJ2-2	NA	TRBD1	TGTGCCATCCGGACAGGGGGCACCGGGGAGCTGTTTTTT	CAIRTGGTGELFF